This TCR beta chain comes out of a study of control samples from healthy donors and cancer patients. Sequencing used immunoSEQ multiplex PCR; TCRdb keeps in-frame clones, though not all of them. The sample shows about 50,000 clones, 94% of them seen only once. This CDR3 comprises 14 residues. The germline V gene encodes CDR1 SGHVS and CDR2 FQNEAQ. Trimming removed 2 bases from V and 3 bases from J, with 10 bases in between. The sample was blood. The rearrangement uses TRBV7-8 and TRBJ1-2; D is perhaps TRBD1 (5 bases). The TCR originated in a man aged 25 to 45 in good health. CDR3 region: CASSLREGDYGYTF. The CDR3 nucleotides read TGTGCCAGCAGCTTAAGGGAAGGGGACTATGGCTACACCTTC.